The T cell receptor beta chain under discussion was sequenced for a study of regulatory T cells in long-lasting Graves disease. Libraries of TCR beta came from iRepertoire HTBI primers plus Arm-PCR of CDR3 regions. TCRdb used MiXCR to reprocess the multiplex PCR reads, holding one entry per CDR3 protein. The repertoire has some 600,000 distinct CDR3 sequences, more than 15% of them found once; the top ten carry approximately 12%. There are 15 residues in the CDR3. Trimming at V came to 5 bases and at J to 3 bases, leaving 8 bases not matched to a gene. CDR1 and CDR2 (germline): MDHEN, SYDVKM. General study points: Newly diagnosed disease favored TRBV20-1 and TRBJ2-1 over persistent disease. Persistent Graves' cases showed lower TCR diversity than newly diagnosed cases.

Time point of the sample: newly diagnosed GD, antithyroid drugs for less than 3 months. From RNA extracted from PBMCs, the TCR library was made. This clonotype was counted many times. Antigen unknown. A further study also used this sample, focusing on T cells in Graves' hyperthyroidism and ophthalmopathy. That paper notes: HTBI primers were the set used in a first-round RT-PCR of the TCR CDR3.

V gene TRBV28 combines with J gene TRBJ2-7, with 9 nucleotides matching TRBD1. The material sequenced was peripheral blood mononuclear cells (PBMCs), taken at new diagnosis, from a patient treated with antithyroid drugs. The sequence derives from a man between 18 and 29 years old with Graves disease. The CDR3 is CASSGVGTGRYEQYF. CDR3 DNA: TGTGCCAGCAGTGGGGTGGGGACAGGGCGCTACGAGCAGTACTTC.